The T cell receptor beta chain under discussion was sequenced for a study of cytomegalovirus exposure and HLA in healthy donors. Data came from immunoSEQ multiplex PCR; TCRdb stores just in-frame clones and leaves some out. Among 45,000 to 55,000 clones, 88% were seen once, and the ten largest hold 6.7%. Comment on this clone: No antigen is known for it.

Points from the study as a whole: Some TCR beta chains (approximately 180 of them) were listed as cytomegalovirus-associated. In vitro checks showed that a few CMV-associated chains really do target CMV antigens.

Trimming shortened V by 4 bases and J by 2 bases, and 10 bases separated the two germline ends. The CDR3 runs 13 residues. Germline lookup yields CDR1 SGHRS and CDR2 YFSETQ. The donors were members of the validation cohort comprising some 120 subjects, separate from the roughly 600-subject first cohort. The rearrangement links TRBV5-1 to TRBJ2-7, with TRBD2 as a possible D gene (6 bases). This clonotype was obtained from a woman under 40 in good health and CMV-seronegative. The sequenced sample was PBMCs. The DNA for the CDR3 is TGCGCCAGCAGCGACAGCGGGCCCTACGAGCAGTACTTC. Translating it yields CASSDSGPYEQYF.